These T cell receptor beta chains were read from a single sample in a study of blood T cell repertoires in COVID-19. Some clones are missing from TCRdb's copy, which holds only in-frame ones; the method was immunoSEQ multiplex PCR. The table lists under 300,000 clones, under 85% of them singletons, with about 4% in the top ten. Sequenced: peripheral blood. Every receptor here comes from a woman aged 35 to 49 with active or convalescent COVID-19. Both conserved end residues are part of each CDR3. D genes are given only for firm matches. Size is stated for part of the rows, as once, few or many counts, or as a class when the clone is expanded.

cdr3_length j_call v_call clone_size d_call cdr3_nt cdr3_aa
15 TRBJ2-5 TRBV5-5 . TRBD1 TGTGCCAGCAGCTTGTTCCGGACAGGTGGGGAGACCCAGTACTTC CASSLFRTGGETQYF
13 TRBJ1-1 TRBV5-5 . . TGTGCCAGCAGCTTGGCGTTGAACACTGAAGCTTTCTTT CASSLALNTEAFF
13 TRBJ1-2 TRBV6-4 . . TGTGCCAGCAGTGGCGGAAGCGGCTATGGCTACACCTTC CASSGGSGYGYTF
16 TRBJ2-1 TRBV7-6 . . TGTGCCAGCAGCTTTTTTGGGCGTAGCGTCACAAATGAGCAGTTCTTC CASSFFGRSVTNEQFF
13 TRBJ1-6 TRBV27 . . TGTGCCAGCTCCCTGGGTTACGGGGGAACCCTCCACTTT CASSLGYGGTLHF
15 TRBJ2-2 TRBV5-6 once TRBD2 TGTGCCAGCAGCTTGGGCGGGGGGTACACCGGGGAGCTGTTTTTT CASSLGGGYTGELFF
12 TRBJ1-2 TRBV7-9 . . TGTGCCAGCAGCTTTTATCGGGATGGCTACACCTTC CASSFYRDGYTF
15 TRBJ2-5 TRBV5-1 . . TGCGCCAGCAGCTTGGGGGGCAAAACTCAAGAGACCCAGTACTTC CASSLGGKTQETQYF
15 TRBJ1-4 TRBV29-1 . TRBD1 TGCAGCGTTGATAACTGGGGGACAGCTAATGAAAAACTGTTTTTT CSVDNWGTANEKLFF
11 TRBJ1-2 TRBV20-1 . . TGCAGTGCTTTTTCCGGGGATGGCTACACCTTC CSAFSGDGYTF
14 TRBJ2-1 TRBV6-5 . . TGTGCCAGCAGTTACCTGCAGGGCACCAATGAGCAGTTCTTC CASSYLQGTNEQFF
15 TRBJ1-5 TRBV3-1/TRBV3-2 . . TGTGCCAGCAGCCAACAAACGGGGAGCAATCAGCCCCAGCATTTT CASSQQTGSNQPQHF
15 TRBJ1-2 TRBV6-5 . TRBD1 TGTGCCAGCAGCGTGAATCGACAGGGACACTATGGCTACACCTTC CASSVNRQGHYGYTF
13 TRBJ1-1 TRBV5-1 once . TGCGCCAGCAGCTTCAGGGACTCCACTGAAGCTTTCTTT CASSFRDSTEAFF
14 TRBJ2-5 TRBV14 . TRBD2 TGTGCCAGCAAAAAGACTAGCGGGGGGGAGACCCAGTACTTC CASKKTSGGETQYF
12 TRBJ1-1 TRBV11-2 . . TGTGCCAGCAGCTTTACGGTGGCTGAAGCTTTCTTT CASSFTVAEAFF
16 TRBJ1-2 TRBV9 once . TGTGCCAGCAGCGGACCACAATGGGGAGGAGTCAATGGCTACACCTTC CASSGPQWGGVNGYTF
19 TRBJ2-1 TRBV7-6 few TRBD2 TGTGCCAGCAGCTTAGTTGCTCTGACTAGCGGGGGATCGGGAAATGAGCAGTTCTTC CASSLVALTSGGSGNEQFF
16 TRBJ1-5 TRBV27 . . TGTGCCAGCAGTTTCCGAGGCCCCCTCGAAAATCAGCCCCAGCATTTT CASSFRGPLENQPQHF
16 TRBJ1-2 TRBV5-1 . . TGCGCCAGCTTCGGGCTACAGGGATCTAATTTTCATGGCTACACCTTC CASFGLQGSNFHGYTF
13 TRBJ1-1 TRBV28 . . TGTGCCAGCAGTCAGGACAGGAACACTGAAGCTTTCTTT CASSQDRNTEAFF
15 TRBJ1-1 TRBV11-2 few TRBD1 TGTGCCAGCAGCGGTGACAGGGCGAGGGGCACTGAAGCTTTCTTT CASSGDRARGTEAFF
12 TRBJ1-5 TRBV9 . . TGTGCCAGCAGCAGTCCAGGGCAGCCCCAGCATTTT CASSSPGQPQHF
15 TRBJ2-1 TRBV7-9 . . TGTGCCAGCACCCCCACAGGGTTATCCTACAATGAGCAGTTCTTC CASTPTGLSYNEQFF
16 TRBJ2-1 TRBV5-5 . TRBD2 TGTGCCAGCAGCTCCCGGACTAGCGGGGGGGCCAATGAGCAGTTCTTC CASSSRTSGGANEQFF
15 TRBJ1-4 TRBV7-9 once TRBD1 TGTGCCAGCAGCTTAGTGGCAGGGGGTGGTGAAAAACTGTTTTTT CASSLVAGGGEKLFF
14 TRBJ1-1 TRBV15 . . TGTGCCACCAGCAGGGACAGAACGAACACTGAAGCTTTCTTT CATSRDRTNTEAFF
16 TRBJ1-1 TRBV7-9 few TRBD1 TGTGCCAGCAGCTGGACAGGGGGTTATCGGAACACTGAAGCTTTCTTT CASSWTGGYRNTEAFF
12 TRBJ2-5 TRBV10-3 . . TGTGCCATCAGTGATATACAAGAGACCCAGTACTTC CAISDIQETQYF
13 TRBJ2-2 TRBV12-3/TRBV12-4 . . TGTGCCAGCAATCTCGCGAACACCGGGGAGCTGTTTTTT CASNLANTGELFF
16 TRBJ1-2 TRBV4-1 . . TGCGCCAGCAGCCCTCAAGATAGCAGGGGCCTCTATGGCTACACCTTC CASSPQDSRGLYGYTF
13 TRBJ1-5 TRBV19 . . TGTGCCAGTAGTGCCCGACAGAACCAGCCCCAGCATTTT CASSARQNQPQHF
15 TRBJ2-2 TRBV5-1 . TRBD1 TGCGCCAGCAGCTTGGCCCAGGGGGCCGCCGGGGAGCTGTTTTTT CASSLAQGAAGELFF
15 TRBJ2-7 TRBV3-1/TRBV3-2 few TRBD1 TGTGCCAGCAGCCAATCCCGGACAGGGGGCTACGAGCAGTACTTC CASSQSRTGGYEQYF
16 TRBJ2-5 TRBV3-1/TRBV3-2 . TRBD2 TGTGCCAGCATACAGGGGAGCGGGGGGACTCAAGAGACCCAGTACTTC CASIQGSGGTQETQYF
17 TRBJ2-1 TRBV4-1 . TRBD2 TGCGCCAGCAGCCAACTTCCTAGCGGGGGGGCTAAGAATGAGCAGTTCTTC CASSQLPSGGAKNEQFF
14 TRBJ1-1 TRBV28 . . TGTGCCAGCAGTTTATCTGCTTCCAAAACGGGAGCTTTCTTT CASSLSASKTGAFF
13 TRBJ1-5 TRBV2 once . TGTGCCAGCATCTTGGACAAGAATCAGCCCCAGCATTTT CASILDKNQPQHF
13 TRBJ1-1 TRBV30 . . TGTGCCTGGAGTGGGCAGGGGTTCACTGAAGCTTTCTTT CAWSGQGFTEAFF